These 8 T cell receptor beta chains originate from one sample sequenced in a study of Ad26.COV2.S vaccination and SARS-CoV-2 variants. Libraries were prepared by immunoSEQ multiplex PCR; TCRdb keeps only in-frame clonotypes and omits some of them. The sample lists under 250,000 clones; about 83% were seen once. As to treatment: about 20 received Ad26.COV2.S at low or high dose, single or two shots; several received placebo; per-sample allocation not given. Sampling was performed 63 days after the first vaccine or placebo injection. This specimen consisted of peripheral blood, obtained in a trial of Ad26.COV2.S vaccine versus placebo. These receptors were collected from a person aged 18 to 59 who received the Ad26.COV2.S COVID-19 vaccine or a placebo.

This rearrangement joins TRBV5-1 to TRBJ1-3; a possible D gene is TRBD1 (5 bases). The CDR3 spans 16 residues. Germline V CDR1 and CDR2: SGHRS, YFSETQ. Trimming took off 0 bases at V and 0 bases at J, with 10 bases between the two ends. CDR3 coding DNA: TGCGCCAGCAGCTTGGTGGGACCTAGCTCTGGAAACACCATATATTTT. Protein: CASSLVGPSSGNTIYF.

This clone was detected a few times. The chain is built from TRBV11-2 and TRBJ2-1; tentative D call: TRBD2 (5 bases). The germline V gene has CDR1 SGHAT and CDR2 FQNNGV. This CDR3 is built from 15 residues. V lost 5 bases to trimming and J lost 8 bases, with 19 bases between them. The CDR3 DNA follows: TGTGCCAGCAGCGCTATACGGGGAACGCCTCATGAGCAGTTCTTC. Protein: CASSAIRGTPHEQFF.

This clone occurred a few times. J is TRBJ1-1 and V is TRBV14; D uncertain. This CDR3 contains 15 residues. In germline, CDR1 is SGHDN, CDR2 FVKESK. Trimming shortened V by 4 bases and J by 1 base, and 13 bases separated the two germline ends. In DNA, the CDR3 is TGTGCCAGCAGCCTGGACGGAGAGAAGAACACTGAAGCTTTCTTT. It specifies CASSLDGEKNTEAFF. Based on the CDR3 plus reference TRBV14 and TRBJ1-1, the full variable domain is EAGVTQFPSHSVIEKGQTVTLRCDPISGHDNLYWYRRVMGKEIKFLLHFVKESKQDESGMPNNRFLAERTGGTYSTLKVQPAELEDSGVYFCASSLDGEKNTEAFFGQGTRLTVV.

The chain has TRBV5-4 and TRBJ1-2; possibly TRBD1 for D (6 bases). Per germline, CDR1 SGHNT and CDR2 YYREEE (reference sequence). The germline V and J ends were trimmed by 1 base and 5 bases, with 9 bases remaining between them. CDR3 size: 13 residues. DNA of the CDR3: TGTGCCAGCAGCTTGAAGGGGGGATATGGCTACACCTTC. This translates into CASSLKGGYGYTF.

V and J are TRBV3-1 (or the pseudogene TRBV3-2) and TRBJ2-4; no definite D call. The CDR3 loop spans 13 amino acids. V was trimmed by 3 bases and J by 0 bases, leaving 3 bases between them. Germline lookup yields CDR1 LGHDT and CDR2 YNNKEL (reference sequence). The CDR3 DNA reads TGTGCCAGCAGCCAGCTAGCCAAAAACATTCAGTACTTC. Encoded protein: CASSQLAKNIQYF.

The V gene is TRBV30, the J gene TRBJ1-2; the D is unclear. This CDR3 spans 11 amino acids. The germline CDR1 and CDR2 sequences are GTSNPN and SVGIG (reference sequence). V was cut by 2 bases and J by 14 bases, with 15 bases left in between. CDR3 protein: CAWSSPRWVTF. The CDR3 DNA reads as TGTGCCTGGAGTTCTCCGAGGTGGGTGACCTTC.

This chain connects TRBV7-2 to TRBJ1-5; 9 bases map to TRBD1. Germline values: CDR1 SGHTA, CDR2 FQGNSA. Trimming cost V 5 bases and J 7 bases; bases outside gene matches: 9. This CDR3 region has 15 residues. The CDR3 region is CASSPTGQGIQPQHF. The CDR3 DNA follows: TGTGCCAGCAGCCCCACGGGACAGGGAATCCAGCCCCAGCATTTT.

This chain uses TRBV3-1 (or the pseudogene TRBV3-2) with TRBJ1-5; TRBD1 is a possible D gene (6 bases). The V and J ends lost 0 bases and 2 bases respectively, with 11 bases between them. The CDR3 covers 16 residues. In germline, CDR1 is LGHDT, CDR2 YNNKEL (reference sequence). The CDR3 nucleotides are TGTGCCAGCAGCCAAGATTGGGGGGGCGGCAATCAGCCCCAGCATTTT. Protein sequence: CASSQDWGGGNQPQHF.